The T cell receptor beta chain under discussion was sequenced for a study of T-cell reconstitution after alpha-beta-depleted transplantation in children. A library of TCRbeta sequences, prepared with unique molecular identifiers, was generated. One entry per CDR3 protein results from TCRdb running MiXCR on the PCR reads. Of about 500,000 distinct CDR3 sequences in the sample, around a third are singletons; the top ten hold approximately 2.3%. This TCR came from a human donor who donated a stem cell graft to a child with aplastic anemia. The source was PBMCs from the stem cell graft donor, collected from the stem cell graft.

CDR3 sequence (DNA): TGTGCCAGCACCTTGAAGTCTACCTACGAGCAGTACTTC. Translated: CASTLKSTYEQYF. V usage is TRBV28 and J usage is TRBJ2-7, with D uncertain. V was pared by 7 bases and J by 2 bases, with 12 bases between. CDR1 and CDR2 from the germline V gene are MDHEN and SYDVKM. This CDR3 has 13 amino acids. Filled out from reference TRBV28 and TRBJ2-7, the complete variable domain reads DVKVTQSSRYLVKRTGEKVFLECVQDMDHENMFWYRQDPGLGLRLIYFSYDVKMKEKGDIPEGYSVSREKKERFSLILESASTNQTSMYLCASTLKSTYEQYFGPGTRLTVT.